This is a list of T cell receptor beta chains from one sample in a study of blood T cell repertoires in COVID-19. Libraries were prepared by immunoSEQ multiplex PCR; TCRdb keeps only in-frame clonotypes and omits some of them. The table lists 90,000 to 110,000 clones, roughly 84% of them singletons. The sequencing sample was made of peripheral blood. The receptors shown here come from a woman in her forties or fifties with acute or convalescent COVID-19. The CDR3 runs from the conserved cysteine through the conserved F or W. D genes are given only for firm matches. Clone size is not always given. Where it is, it says once, few, many or a class for expanded clones.

clone_size: few; d_call: .; v_call: TRBV4-1; j_call: TRBJ1-2; cdr3_nt: TGCGCCAGCAGCCAAGAGACAGCTAACTATGGCTACACCTTC; cdr3_aa: CASSQETANYGYTF
clone_size: .; d_call: .; v_call: TRBV7-9; j_call: TRBJ1-5; cdr3_nt: TGTGCCAGCAGCTTAGAGCGGGGGGCAAGGCAGCCCCAGCATTTT; cdr3_aa: CASSLERGARQPQHF
clone_size: .; d_call: .; v_call: TRBV6-5; j_call: TRBJ1-1; cdr3_nt: TGTGCCAGCTGGGGCAGGGCGCCGGACACTGAAGCTTTCTTT; cdr3_aa: CASWGRAPDTEAFF
clone_size: .; d_call: .; v_call: TRBV7-3; j_call: TRBJ2-2; cdr3_nt: TGTGCCAGCAGCCGCGGGCTGGAGAACACCGGGGAGCTGTTTTTT; cdr3_aa: CASSRGLENTGELFF
clone_size: once; d_call: TRBD1; v_call: TRBV14; j_call: TRBJ1-1; cdr3_nt: TGTGCCAGCAGTACAGGCGGGCAGGGGGCGTCGGAAGCTTTCTTT; cdr3_aa: CASSTGGQGASEAFF
clone_size: .; d_call: .; v_call: TRBV6-1; j_call: TRBJ1-5; cdr3_nt: TGTGCCAGCAGTGGGGGGGACGGTACCTTTCGGAATCAGCCCCAGCATTTT; cdr3_aa: CASSGGDGTFRNQPQHF
clone_size: .; d_call: .; v_call: TRBV11-1; j_call: TRBJ1-1; cdr3_nt: TGTGCCAGCAGCTTAGTACAGGGACGACTCGGTTCAGCTTTCTTT; cdr3_aa: CASSLVQGRLGSAFF
clone_size: .; d_call: .; v_call: TRBV7-2; j_call: TRBJ1-1; cdr3_nt: TGTGCCAGCAGCTTTACCAGCGTTAGTCTGAACACTGAAGCTTTCTTT; cdr3_aa: CASSFTSVSLNTEAFF
clone_size: .; d_call: TRBD2; v_call: TRBV5-1; j_call: TRBJ2-1; cdr3_nt: TGCGCCAGCAGTTCCGGGACTAGCGGGGGGAGTGAGCAGTTCTTC; cdr3_aa: CASSSGTSGGSEQFF
clone_size: .; d_call: TRBD1; v_call: TRBV5-1; j_call: TRBJ2-1; cdr3_nt: TGCGCCAGCAGCTGGACGCCGGGACAGGGGTCCCACAATGAGCAGTTCTTC; cdr3_aa: CASSWTPGQGSHNEQFF
clone_size: .; d_call: .; v_call: TRBV6-5; j_call: TRBJ1-2; cdr3_nt: TGTGCCAGCAGACCCGGGACATCCTATGGCTACACCTTC; cdr3_aa: CASRPGTSYGYTF
clone_size: .; d_call: .; v_call: TRBV6-5; j_call: TRBJ2-1; cdr3_nt: TGTGCCAGCACCCTGAATCTCCCCACACAGCAGTTCTTC; cdr3_aa: CASTLNLPTQQFF
clone_size: .; d_call: TRBD2; v_call: TRBV4-2; j_call: TRBJ2-5; cdr3_nt: TGTGCCAGCAGCCAAGATTGGCTAGCTAGCGGGGTAACCCAGTACTTC; cdr3_aa: CASSQDWLASGVTQYF
clone_size: .; d_call: .; v_call: TRBV11-1; j_call: TRBJ2-4; cdr3_nt: TGTGCCAGCAGCTCCCTCGGCGGGGCCGGAGTAAACATTCAGTACTTC; cdr3_aa: CASSSLGGAGVNIQYF
clone_size: .; d_call: .; v_call: TRBV2; j_call: TRBJ2-2; cdr3_nt: TGTGCCAGCAGCGACGACCGGGGGGCCGTGTTGGGGGAGCTGTTTTTT; cdr3_aa: CASSDDRGAVLGELFF
clone_size: .; d_call: TRBD1; v_call: TRBV19; j_call: TRBJ2-3; cdr3_nt: TGTGCCAGTAGTCTGACAGGGGGCAAAGATACGCAGTATTTT; cdr3_aa: CASSLTGGKDTQYF
clone_size: .; d_call: .; v_call: TRBV5-4; j_call: TRBJ1-2; cdr3_nt: TGTGCCAGCAGCCCGGGGCGGGGGGACTATGGCTACACCTTC; cdr3_aa: CASSPGRGDYGYTF
clone_size: few; d_call: .; v_call: TRBV10-3; j_call: TRBJ2-7; cdr3_nt: TGTGCCATCAGTCCCCCCGCGGGGGCCAGCGAGCAGTACTTC; cdr3_aa: CAISPPAGASEQYF
clone_size: .; d_call: TRBD1; v_call: TRBV7-3; j_call: TRBJ1-2; cdr3_nt: TGTGCCAGCAGCCCACAGGGGGACTATGGCTACACCTTC; cdr3_aa: CASSPQGDYGYTF
clone_size: once; d_call: TRBD1; v_call: TRBV7-8; j_call: TRBJ1-5; cdr3_nt: TGTGCCAGCAGCCTAAAACAGGGGGACCCGTCATATAGCAATCAGCCCCAGCATTTT; cdr3_aa: CASSLKQGDPSYSNQPQHF
clone_size: .; d_call: .; v_call: TRBV4-2; j_call: TRBJ1-2; cdr3_nt: TGTGCCAGCAGCCAAGAGGGGGGTAAGAACTATGGCTACACCTTC; cdr3_aa: CASSQEGGKNYGYTF
clone_size: .; d_call: .; v_call: TRBV11-2; j_call: TRBJ1-1; cdr3_nt: TGTGCCAGCAGCCTCCATCCCAGGGCGAACACTGAAGCTTTCTTT; cdr3_aa: CASSLHPRANTEAFF
clone_size: .; d_call: .; v_call: TRBV21-1; j_call: TRBJ1-6; cdr3_nt: TGTGCCAGCAACAGGGGACAGGGGAATTGTATATTAGATTCACCCCTCCACTTT; cdr3_aa: CASNRGQGNCILDSPLHF
clone_size: .; d_call: TRBD1; v_call: TRBV3-1/TRBV3-2; j_call: TRBJ2-1; cdr3_nt: TGTGCCAGCAGCCCCCGGGACAGGGCAAAGCAGTTCTTC; cdr3_aa: CASSPRDRAKQFF
clone_size: .; d_call: TRBD1; v_call: TRBV28; j_call: TRBJ1-1; cdr3_nt: TGTGCCAGCAGTTCAGCAGGGGGCGTGGTTACTGAAGCTTTCTTT; cdr3_aa: CASSSAGGVVTEAFF
clone_size: .; d_call: TRBD1; v_call: TRBV19; j_call: TRBJ1-1; cdr3_nt: TGTGCCAGTAGGGATCGACAGGGCATAGACACTGAAGCTTTCTTT; cdr3_aa: CASRDRQGIDTEAFF
clone_size: .; d_call: TRBD1; v_call: TRBV12-3/TRBV12-4; j_call: TRBJ1-2; cdr3_nt: TGTGCCAGCAGTCGACAGGGGGCCTATGGCTACACCTTC; cdr3_aa: CASSRQGAYGYTF
clone_size: .; d_call: .; v_call: TRBV15; j_call: TRBJ1-5; cdr3_nt: TGTGCCACGAGAACAGGGCTAAATCAGCCCCAGCATTTT; cdr3_aa: CATRTGLNQPQHF
clone_size: .; d_call: .; v_call: TRBV3-1/TRBV3-2; j_call: TRBJ1-2; cdr3_nt: TGTGCCAGCAGCCAAGTAGAGGTTGGCTACACCTTC; cdr3_aa: CASSQVEVGYTF
clone_size: few; d_call: TRBD1; v_call: TRBV28; j_call: TRBJ1-1; cdr3_nt: TGTGCCAGCAGTTTGACAGGGGTAAGGAGCACTGAAGCTTTCTTT; cdr3_aa: CASSLTGVRSTEAFF
clone_size: .; d_call: .; v_call: TRBV27; j_call: TRBJ2-1; cdr3_nt: TGTGCCACCTCAGGGGACAACAATGACAATGAGCAGTTCTTC; cdr3_aa: CATSGDNNDNEQFF
clone_size: .; d_call: .; v_call: TRBV3-1/TRBV3-2; j_call: TRBJ2-1; cdr3_nt: TGTGCCAGCAGCCAAGATGGGCTCGGGCAGTTCTTC; cdr3_aa: CASSQDGLGQFF
clone_size: .; d_call: .; v_call: TRBV27; j_call: TRBJ2-6; cdr3_nt: TGTGCCAGCAGTGGGCAAGTCTCTGGGGCCAACGTCCTGACTTTC; cdr3_aa: CASSGQVSGANVLTF
clone_size: .; d_call: .; v_call: TRBV6-6; j_call: TRBJ2-5; cdr3_nt: TGTGCCACTACTAACGGGGGTACCGGGTCCCAGTACTTC; cdr3_aa: CATTNGGTGSQYF
clone_size: .; d_call: .; v_call: TRBV7-8; j_call: TRBJ2-7; cdr3_nt: TGTGCCAGCAGCTCTATAGACAGGTCCTACGAGCAGTACTTC; cdr3_aa: CASSSIDRSYEQYF
clone_size: .; d_call: TRBD2; v_call: TRBV9; j_call: TRBJ2-3; cdr3_nt: TGTGCCAGCAGCGTAGGGGCTAGCGGGGGGACAGATACGCAGTATTTT; cdr3_aa: CASSVGASGGTDTQYF
clone_size: once; d_call: .; v_call: TRBV24-1; j_call: TRBJ2-3; cdr3_nt: TGTGCCACCAGGGGTGGGGGGTCAAGCACAGATACGCAGTATTTT; cdr3_aa: CATRGGGSSTDTQYF
clone_size: .; d_call: .; v_call: TRBV6-5; j_call: TRBJ2-3; cdr3_nt: TGTGCCAACAAGGACCTGAGGGAAGATACGCAGTATTTT; cdr3_aa: CANKDLREDTQYF
clone_size: .; d_call: .; v_call: TRBV11-2; j_call: TRBJ2-5; cdr3_nt: TGTGCCAGCAGTCCCTCGGGGGAGACCCAGTACTTC; cdr3_aa: CASSPSGETQYF
clone_size: .; d_call: .; v_call: TRBV6-5; j_call: TRBJ1-1; cdr3_nt: TGTGCCAGCAGTAAACAGGGTGGAGGGAACACTGAAGCTTTCTTT; cdr3_aa: CASSKQGGGNTEAFF
clone_size: .; d_call: .; v_call: TRBV4-2; j_call: TRBJ2-6; cdr3_nt: TGTGCCAGCAGCCCCCAGGGCGCTGGGGCCAACGTCCTGACTTTC; cdr3_aa: CASSPQGAGANVLTF
clone_size: .; d_call: TRBD1; v_call: TRBV29-1; j_call: TRBJ2-3; cdr3_nt: TGCAGCGTCGGCAGGGGGCTGACAGATACGCAGTATTTT; cdr3_aa: CSVGRGLTDTQYF
clone_size: few; d_call: .; v_call: TRBV2; j_call: TRBJ1-5; cdr3_nt: TGTGCCAGCAGGGACAGTATTAGCAATCAGCCCCAGCATTTT; cdr3_aa: CASRDSISNQPQHF
clone_size: .; d_call: .; v_call: TRBV10-3; j_call: TRBJ1-2; cdr3_nt: TGTGCCATCAGCCCCGGGACAAACGGAAACTATGGCTACACCTTC; cdr3_aa: CAISPGTNGNYGYTF
clone_size: once; d_call: .; v_call: TRBV15; j_call: TRBJ2-3; cdr3_nt: TGTGCCACCACCAACTTAGGAGGAGATACGCAGTATTTT; cdr3_aa: CATTNLGGDTQYF
clone_size: .; d_call: TRBD1; v_call: TRBV6-6; j_call: TRBJ1-2; cdr3_nt: TGTGCCAGCAGTCCCGAAACAAGACAGGGAACGTATGGCTACACCTTC; cdr3_aa: CASSPETRQGTYGYTF
clone_size: .; d_call: .; v_call: TRBV5-1; j_call: TRBJ1-5; cdr3_nt: TGCGCCAGCAGCCTTATGGGGACAATCAATCAGCCCCAGCATTTT; cdr3_aa: CASSLMGTINQPQHF
clone_size: few; d_call: .; v_call: TRBV11-1; j_call: TRBJ1-2; cdr3_nt: TGTGCCAGCAGCGACTCAGGGGTGGGCTACACCTTC; cdr3_aa: CASSDSGVGYTF
clone_size: .; d_call: .; v_call: TRBV11-3; j_call: TRBJ2-3; cdr3_nt: TGTGCCAGCAGCCTCGGGGGGCAAATGACAGATACGCAGTATTTT; cdr3_aa: CASSLGGQMTDTQYF
clone_size: .; d_call: TRBD1; v_call: TRBV6-5; j_call: TRBJ1-2; cdr3_nt: TGTGCCAGCAGTTACCCGACAGGGGGGATCTATGGCTACACCTTC; cdr3_aa: CASSYPTGGIYGYTF
clone_size: .; d_call: TRBD2; v_call: TRBV3-1/TRBV3-2; j_call: TRBJ2-2; cdr3_nt: TGTGCCAGCAGCCTCCGGCGGGCTAGCGGGGGGCCAGGCGGGGAGCTGTTTTTT; cdr3_aa: CASSLRRASGGPGGELFF
clone_size: .; d_call: .; v_call: TRBV19; j_call: TRBJ2-1; cdr3_nt: TGTGCCAGTAGTATGGGGAGCTCCTACAATGAGCAGTTCTTC; cdr3_aa: CASSMGSSYNEQFF
clone_size: few; d_call: .; v_call: TRBV4-1; j_call: TRBJ1-1; cdr3_nt: TGCGCCAGCAGCCAGGGGCGAACAGACACTCTTCGGAACACTGAAGCTTTCTTT; cdr3_aa: CASSQGRTDTLRNTEAFF
clone_size: .; d_call: .; v_call: TRBV18; j_call: TRBJ1-1; cdr3_nt: TGTGCCAGCTCACCCGGGATAGTGGCAACTGAAGCTTTCTTT; cdr3_aa: CASSPGIVATEAFF
clone_size: many; d_call: .; v_call: TRBV5-5; j_call: TRBJ2-2; cdr3_nt: TGTGCCAGCAGCTTGAACAGGGAGGGGGAGCTGTTTTTT; cdr3_aa: CASSLNREGELFF
clone_size: .; d_call: TRBD1; v_call: TRBV5-4; j_call: TRBJ1-1; cdr3_nt: TGTGCCAGCAGCCCGGGACAGAGCATGAACACTGAAGCTTTCTTT; cdr3_aa: CASSPGQSMNTEAFF
clone_size: .; d_call: .; v_call: TRBV2; j_call: TRBJ1-3; cdr3_nt: TGTGCCAGCAGTGGGGAGGACGGCGCCTCTGGGGGAAACACCATATATTTT; cdr3_aa: CASSGEDGASGGNTIYF